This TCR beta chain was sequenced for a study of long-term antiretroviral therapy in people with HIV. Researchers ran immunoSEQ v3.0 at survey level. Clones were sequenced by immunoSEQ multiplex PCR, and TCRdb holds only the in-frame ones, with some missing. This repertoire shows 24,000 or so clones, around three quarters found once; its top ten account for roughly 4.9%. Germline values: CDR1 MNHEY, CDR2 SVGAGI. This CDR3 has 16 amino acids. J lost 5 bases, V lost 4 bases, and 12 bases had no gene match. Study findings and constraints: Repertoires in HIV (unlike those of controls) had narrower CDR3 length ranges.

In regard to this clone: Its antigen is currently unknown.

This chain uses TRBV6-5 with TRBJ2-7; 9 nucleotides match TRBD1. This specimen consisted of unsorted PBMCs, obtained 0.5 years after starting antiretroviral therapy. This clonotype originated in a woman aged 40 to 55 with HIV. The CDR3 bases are TGTGCCAGCAGTTTCAACATTGGGACAGGGATGGACGAGCAGTACTTC. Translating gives CASSFNIGTGMDEQYF.